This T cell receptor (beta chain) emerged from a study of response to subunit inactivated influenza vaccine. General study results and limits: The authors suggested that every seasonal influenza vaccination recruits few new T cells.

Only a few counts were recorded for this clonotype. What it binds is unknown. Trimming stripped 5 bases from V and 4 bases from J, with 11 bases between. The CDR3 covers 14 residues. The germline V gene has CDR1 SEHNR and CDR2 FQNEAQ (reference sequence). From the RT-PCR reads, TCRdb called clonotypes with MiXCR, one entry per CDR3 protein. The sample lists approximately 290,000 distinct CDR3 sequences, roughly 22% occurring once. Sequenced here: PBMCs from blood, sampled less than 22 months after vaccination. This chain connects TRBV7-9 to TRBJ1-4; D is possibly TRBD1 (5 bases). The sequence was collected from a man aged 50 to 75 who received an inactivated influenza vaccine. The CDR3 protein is CASSPRGNNEKLFF. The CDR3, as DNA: TGTGCCAGCAGCCCCCGGGGGAATAATGAAAAACTGTTTTTT.